This T cell receptor beta chain was identified during a study of glioma-infiltrating T cells after dendritic cell vaccination. Clones were sequenced by immunoSEQ multiplex PCR, and TCRdb holds only the in-frame ones, with some missing. The sample lists under 100,000 clones, roughly 89% occurring once. The junction had 6 bases not matched to a gene; V was cut back by 6 bases and J by 2 bases. The CDR3 runs 16 residues. The germline CDR1 and CDR2 sequences are WNHNN and SYGVQD (reference sequence). V usage is TRBV10-1 and J usage is TRBJ2-3, with 12 bases identical to TRBD2. The sequence was obtained from a human donor with glioblastoma. The source was blood, collected before dendritic cell vaccination. This CDR3 reads CASSSSGGAFTDTQYF. The CDR3 DNA follows: TGCGCCAGCAGCTCTAGCGGGGGGGCTTTCACAGATACGCAGTATTTT.